Sequencing of this TCR beta chain was carried out in a study of siplizumab effects on memory and regulatory T cells. The table came from immunoSEQ multiplex PCR; TCRdb's copy has only in-frame clones and leaves some out. The table lists roughly 100,000 clones, 80% to 95% of them singletons. Points from the study as a whole: The mapping of alloreactive clones to unstimulated subsets covered only a minor fraction of them. Naive T cells apparently outstripped memory cells in diversity and seemed major alloresponse contributors. Siplizumab cultures yielded proliferating Tregs whose suppressive function was not confirmed. With siplizumab, mappable alloreactive CD4+ clones averaged around 70% Treg-derived, versus over 25% in controls.

Germline CDR1 is SGHRS and CDR2 is YFSETQ. V lost 5 bases and J lost 0, with 15 bases in between. CDR3 length: 16 amino acids. This clone has only one observation. The antigen is undetermined. The chain has TRBV5-1 and TRBJ2-1; tentative D call: TRBD2 (5 bases). This TCR derives from a human donor in good health. The sample consisted of CD4+ T cells sorted from blood. CDR3 sequence (DNA): TGCGCCAGCAGGTCCAGAGGGAGTGGCTCCTACAATGAGCAGTTCTTC. This gives the protein CASRSRGSGSYNEQFF.